This TCR beta chain was identified during a study of molecular identifiers for immune sequencing clone quantification. Previously described methods and listed TCR primers were employed for the bulk TCR libraries. TCRdb called the PCR reads again in MiXCR, with one record for every CDR3 protein. The repertoire holds under 650,000 distinct CDR3 sequences, 15% to 20% seen once, with 0.7% to 1% in the top ten. In this sample, this clonotype turned up many times. The germline V gene has CDR1 SGHAT and CDR2 FQNNGV. Trimming left V 8 bases short and J 3 bases short, with 8 bases between. This CDR3 has 12 amino acids.

The clonotype comes from a human donor in good health. Some libraries in this study had Jurkat cell RNA spiked in. Sequencing was carried out using naive CD8+ T cells from blood, with Jurkat cell RNA spiked in. Subset meaning: FACS-sorted CD8+CD4-CCR7+CD45RA+ naive T cells. This chain uses TRBV11-2 with TRBJ2-4; possibly TRBD2 for D (5 bases). The CDR3 coding sequence is TGTGCCAGCGTCGGGATCAAAAACATTCAGTACTTC. Protein: CASVGIKNIQYF.